This T cell receptor beta chain was captured by sequencing in a study of blood T cell repertoires in COVID-19. Study-wide context: Collection of acute and convalescent COVID-19 samples took place in the United States, Italy and Spain. T cells, B-cell-depleted T cells, or PBMCs provided the cDNA or gDNA that served as material.

In the original processing: Reference gene primer amplification gave estimated nucleated cell counts. Here immunoSEQ multiplex PCR was the method, and the copy in TCRdb shows in-frame clones only, minus some. That table is the source of V, J and clone size, and D and trimming were worked out from the DNA. The repertoire has about 110,000 clones, over 75% of them found once; the top ten carry approximately 4.1%. The CDR3 is 12 residues long. Germline V gene sequence: CDR1 LNHDA, CDR2 SQIVND (reference sequence). V gave up 6 bases and J gave up 2 bases, with 7 bases separating them. The chain uses TRBV19 and TRBJ1-2; possibly TRBD1 for D (5 bases). The origin of this receptor is a woman in her 70s with acute or convalescent COVID-19. Material: peripheral blood. CDR3 region: CASRRGNYGYTF. Here the CDR3 DNA reads TGTGCCAGTAGGCGGGGGAACTATGGCTACACCTTC.